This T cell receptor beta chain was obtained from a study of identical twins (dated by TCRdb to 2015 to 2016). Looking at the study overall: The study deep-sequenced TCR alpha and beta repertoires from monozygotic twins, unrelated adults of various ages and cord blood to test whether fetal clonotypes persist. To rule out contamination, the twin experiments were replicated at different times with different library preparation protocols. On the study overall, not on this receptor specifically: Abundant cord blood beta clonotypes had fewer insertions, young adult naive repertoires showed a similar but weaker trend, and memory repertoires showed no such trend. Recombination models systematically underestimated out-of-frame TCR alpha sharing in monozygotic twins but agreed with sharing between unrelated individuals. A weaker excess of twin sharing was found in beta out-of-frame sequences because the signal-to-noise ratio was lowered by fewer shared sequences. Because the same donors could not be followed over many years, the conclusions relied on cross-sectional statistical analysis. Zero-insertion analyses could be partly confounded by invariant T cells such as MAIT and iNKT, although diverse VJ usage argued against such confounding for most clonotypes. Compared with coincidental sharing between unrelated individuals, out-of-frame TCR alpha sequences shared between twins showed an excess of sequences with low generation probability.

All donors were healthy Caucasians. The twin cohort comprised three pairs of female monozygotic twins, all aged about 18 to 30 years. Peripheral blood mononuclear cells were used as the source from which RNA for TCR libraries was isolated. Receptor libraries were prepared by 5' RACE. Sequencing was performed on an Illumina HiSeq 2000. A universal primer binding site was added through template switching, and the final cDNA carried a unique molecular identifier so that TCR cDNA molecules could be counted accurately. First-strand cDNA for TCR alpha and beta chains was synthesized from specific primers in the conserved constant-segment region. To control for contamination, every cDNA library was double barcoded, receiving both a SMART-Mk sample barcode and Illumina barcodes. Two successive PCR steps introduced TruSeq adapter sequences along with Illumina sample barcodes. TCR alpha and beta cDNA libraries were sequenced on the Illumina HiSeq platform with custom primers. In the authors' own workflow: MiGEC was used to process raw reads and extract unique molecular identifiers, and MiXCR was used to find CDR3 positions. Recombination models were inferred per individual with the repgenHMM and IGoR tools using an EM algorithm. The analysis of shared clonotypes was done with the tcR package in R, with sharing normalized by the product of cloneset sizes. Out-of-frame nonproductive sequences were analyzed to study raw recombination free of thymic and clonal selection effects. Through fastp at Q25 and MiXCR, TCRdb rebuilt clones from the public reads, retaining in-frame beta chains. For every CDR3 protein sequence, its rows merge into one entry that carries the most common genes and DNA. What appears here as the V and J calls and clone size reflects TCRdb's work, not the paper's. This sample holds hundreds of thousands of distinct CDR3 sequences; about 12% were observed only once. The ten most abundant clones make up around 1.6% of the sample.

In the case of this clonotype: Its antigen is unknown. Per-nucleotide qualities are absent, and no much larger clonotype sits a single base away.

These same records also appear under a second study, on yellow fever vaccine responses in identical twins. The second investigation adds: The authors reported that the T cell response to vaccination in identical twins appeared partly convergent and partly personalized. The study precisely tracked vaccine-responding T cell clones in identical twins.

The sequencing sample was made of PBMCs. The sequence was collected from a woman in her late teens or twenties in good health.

This receptor has the CDR3 CASDVSGDYNEQFF. Read as DNA, the sequence is TGTGCTAGTGATGTTAGCGGAGATTACAATGAGCAGTTCTTC. The sequence is built from TRBV12-5 and TRBJ2-1, with TRBD2 perhaps the D gene, on 6 matching bases. CDR1 and CDR2 (LGHNT, FRNRAP) derive from the germline V gene. Inclusive of the bounding cysteine and phenylalanine, the CDR3 is 14 residues long. Here the CDR3 DNA is all that survives: 42 bases in frame from base 1. V gives up 7 bases and J gives up 4 bases, and the segment between their germline ends measures 14 bases.